This TCR beta chain originates from a study of glioma-infiltrating T cells after dendritic cell vaccination listed by TCRdb under 2016. A note on the overall study: A cohort of roughly 15 glioblastoma patients from Phase I and II dendritic cell vaccination trials was included, of whom 9 were newly diagnosed and 6 had recurrent disease. Between 2003 and 2012, patients were given autologous tumor lysate-pulsed dendritic cell vaccination. The vaccine was prepared from monocyte-derived dendritic cells that were cultured for 6 to 7 days with IL-4 and GM-CSF and then pulsed overnight with autologous tumor lysate. Patients received three intradermal dendritic cell vaccine injections at biweekly intervals in the arm below the axilla. Tumor-infiltrating lymphocyte content was quantified and tumor and blood repertoires were compared in dendritic cell-vaccinated glioblastoma patients by deep sequencing of TCR beta CDR3 regions. Survival after dendritic cell vaccination was correlated with TCR sequencing metrics, including TIL content and tumor-blood repertoire overlap.

A note on this clone: Which antigen it targets is not known. Within one base of it there is no much larger clone, and no base qualities were kept.

Study-wide findings and limitations: The cohort was small and heterogeneous, only a few patients had full blood and tumor sets, and even fewer had initial-recurrent tumor pairs. The TCR overlap response model with three groups was called speculative and said to need prospective validation. No direct relationship between TCR clonality and survival was found, suggesting a diverse polyclonal response may matter. Higher estimated pretreatment TIL content predicted longer time to progression and overall survival after dendritic cell vaccination.

Read against the paper, the sample's time point label means: after dendritic cell vaccination, including at tumor progression/relapse. Selection of patients required sufficient residual fresh-frozen tumor tissue and over two years of available survival data. None of the glioblastoma patients carried an isocitrate dehydrogenase mutation, although molecular status otherwise varied. PBMC collection took place before vaccination, two weeks after the third vaccination, and at tumor progression if progression occurred. The Qiagen DNeasy Blood extraction Kit was used to extract genomic DNA. Using the immunoSEQ assay, TCRB CDR3 regions were amplified from 1.5 to 2 micrograms of genomic DNA, or from all available DNA when less than that was on hand. For multiplex PCR, 60 forward primers for TCR V beta segments and 13 reverse primers for J beta segments were used. Synthetic control templates were spiked into each sample at limiting dilution to estimate reads per starting template. Sequencing produced 87 bp reads on the Illumina HiSeq System. As for the authors' bioinformatics: PCR and sequencing errors were removed by a nearest neighbor algorithm that merged closely related sequences. TCR overlap was measured as the percentage of unique tumor TCR beta sequences that were also present in the peripheral blood of the same patient. The source is immuneACCESS, and TCRdb retained only in-frame sequences with V and J called. Part of the clones is not carried over; for the studies checked, unresolved V genes explain less than half of this, and the remainder is unexplained. The V and J calls and clone size were taken over from that table, and D and trimming were inferred from the DNA. The sample includes some 78,000 clones, with around 84% observed a single time. The ten largest clones capture 8.5% of the sample.

The receptor comes from a human donor with glioblastoma. The sequencing here drew on blood, taken after dendritic cell vaccination.

Here the CDR3 is given as CASSPISTGWLNEQYF. The base sequence is TGTGCCAGCAGCCCTATCTCAACGGGATGGTTAAACGAGCAGTACTTC. The chain was built from TRBV28 and TRBJ2-7; a tentative D match to TRBD2 spans 5 bases. V is reduced by 6 bases and J by 5 bases, leaving a spacing of 23 bases between them. The germline V gene specifies MDHEN as CDR1 and SYDVKM as CDR2. The CDR3 covers 16 residues, taking in both the cysteine and the phenylalanine. Only the CDR3 region is kept as DNA, spanning 48 bases read in frame from base 1.